Shown below are 31 T cell receptor beta chains from a single sample sequenced in a study of beta chain bispecific antibodies for T cell cancers. Study conclusions and caveats: Most targeted TRBV signal came from the leukemia cell line cells, not normal T cells.

No antigen has been identified for these receptors. Blood mononuclear cells were expanded for about 3 days using either OKT3 anti-CD3 antibody or CD3/CD28 beads. TCRdb used MiXCR to reprocess the 5' RACE reads, holding one entry per CDR3 protein. In the table there are just over 20,000 distinct CDR3 sequences, about 2.7% of which are singletons. Sequencing input: healthy donor T cells cultured with leukemia cells. Receptors originate from a human donor in good health. Some clones in this sample may be carry-over from other donors' samples.

The V and J genes are TRBV29-1 and TRBJ1-2, with TRBD1 as a possible D gene (5 bases). Germline CDR1 SQVTM, CDR2 ANQGSEA. V gave up 5 bases and J gave up 4 bases, with 11 bases separating them. The length of the CDR3 is 12 residues. The DNA of the CDR3 is TGCAGCGTTCTTGGACAAATCTATGGCTACACCTTC. Its protein is CSVLGQIYGYTF.

This clonotype was picked up many times. The chain has TRBV24-1 and TRBJ2-3; 11 nucleotides agree with TRBD2. CDR1 is KGHDR and CDR2 is SFDVKD in the germline V gene. The CDR3 covers 14 residues. Trimming took 6 bases from V and 3 from J; bases not matched to a gene: 1. The CDR3 region has the DNA TGTGCCACCAGTCCTAGCGGGGGGACAGATACGCAGTATTTT. Its translation is CATSPSGGTDTQYF.

This clonotype came up many times. The CDR3 DNA sequence: TGCGCCAGCAGCGCATCGGGACAGGGCAATTCACCCCTCCACTTT. Protein: CASSASGQGNSPLHF. This chain uses TRBV5-1 with TRBJ1-6; 9 nucleotides line up with TRBD1. This CDR3 is built from 15 residues. Germline CDR1 is SGHRS and CDR2 is YFSETQ. The trim removed 4 bases at V and 7 bases at J, leaving 6 bases unmatched. The full variable domain, completed using reference TRBV5-1 and TRBJ1-6, is KAGVTQTPRYLIKTRGQQVTLSCSPISGHRSVSWYQQTPGQGLQFLFEYFSETQRNKGNFPGRFSGRQFSNSRSEMNVSTLELGDSALYLCASSASGQGNSPLHFGNGTRLTVT.

As to this clonotype: The CDR3 end shows no conserved phenylalanine or tryptophan, and so a read error is likely. The limits of the CDR3 on the DNA are not certain, so only TCRdb's listed CDR3 is given. The rearrangement links TRBV12-3 or TRBV12-4 to TRBJ2-2; no check of the table's D call, TRBD2, against the DNA was made. Including both end residues, the CDR3 is 13 amino acids long. The CDR3 protein is CASRPSEAGERGG.

This clonotype was seen ten or more times. The CDR3 nucleotides are TGTGCCAGCAGCATAGGAGTGTCACGGGAAGCTTTCTTT. It specifies CASSIGVSREAFF. The V gene is TRBV7-8, the J gene TRBJ1-1; D gene unclear. Germline CDR1 SGHVS, CDR2 FQNEAQ. This CDR3 comprises 13 residues. V was cut by 5 bases and J by 8 bases, with 15 bases left in between.

In this sample, this clonotype turned up many times. V usage is TRBV24-1 and J usage is TRBJ2-5, with 9 bases aligning to TRBD2. V was pared by 1 base and J by 0 bases, with 5 bases of the junction left unmatched. This CDR3 has 17 amino acids. The germline CDR1 and CDR2 sequences are KGHDR and SFDVKD. The CDR3 spells CATSDLASGDDQETQYF. The CDR3 DNA is TGTGCCACCAGTGATTTAGCTAGCGGGGACGACCAAGAGACCCAGTACTTC.

Many counts were recorded for this clonotype. The V and J genes are TRBV3-1 and TRBJ2-4; D is possibly TRBD1 or TRBD2 (5 bases each). Between the trimmed V and J ends, which lost 0 bases and 4 bases, there was a span of 19 bases. The CDR3 sequence is 18 residues long. CDR1 is LGHDT and CDR2 is YNNKEL in the germline V gene (reference sequence). The CDR3 DNA follows: TGTGCCAGCAGCCAAGATCCATCCTTGAGGGGCCCTAAAAACATTCAGTACTTC. Protein product: CASSQDPSLRGPKNIQYF.

The rearrangement uses TRBV29-1 and TRBJ1-1; D uncertain. Trimming pared 6 bases from V and 1 base from J, leaving 12 bases between. Germline V gene lookup returns CDR1 SQVTM and CDR2 ANQGSEA. The CDR3 is 13 residues long. CDR3 amino acids: CSVLAGENTEAFF. CDR3 nucleotides: TGCAGCGTGCTAGCAGGAGAGAACACTGAAGCTTTCTTT.

This clonotype came up many times. The chain links TRBV27 to TRBJ2-1, with 12 bases fitting TRBD2. Germline CDR1 MNHEY, CDR2 SMNVEV (reference sequence). V lost 8 bases and J lost 2; bases outside the gene matches: 13. The CDR3 covers 18 residues. DNA of the CDR3: TGTGCCAGCCGCGCCCGGCTAGCGGGGGGGCCTGCCTACAATGAGCAGTTCTTC. This translates into CASRARLAGGPAYNEQFF.

This clonotype was seen repeatedly, ten times or more. The V call is TRBV15, the J call TRBJ1-4; maybe TRBD1 (5 bases). From germline, CDR1 is LNHNV and CDR2 YYDKDF (reference sequence). This CDR3 spans 12 amino acids. Trimming removed 2 bases at V and 13 bases at J, with 11 bases between. CDR3 protein: CATSRLGAGLFF. For the CDR3, the DNA is TGTGCCACCAGCAGATTAGGGGCCGGACTGTTTTTT.

The chain employs TRBV19 and TRBJ1-5, with D possibly being TRBD1 (5 bases). The germline gives CDR1 LNHDA, CDR2 SQIVND (reference sequence). V lost 3 bases, J lost 7 bases, and 10 bases lay in between. The CDR3 loop spans 13 amino acids. CDR3 sequence: CASSIRGDQPQHF. CDR3 nucleotides: TGTGCCAGTAGTATCCGGGGGGACCAGCCCCAGCATTTT.

About this clonotype itself: The DNA is omitted, as the CDR3 cannot be located on it reliably, and the CDR3 follows TCRdb's listing. V is TRBV5-1 and J is TRBJ2-2; the table's D call TRBD2 went unverified against the DNA. The CDR3 spans 22 residues, counting both ends. Looked up from germline, CDR1 is SGHRS and CDR2 is YFSETQ. The CDR3 loop reads CASSLLGSLHGYTFGPWGELFF.

This clonotype was picked up many times. DNA of the CDR3: TGTGCCAGCAAGACAGGCTTGCTCTCACCCCTCCACTTT. The encoded protein is CASKTGLLSPLHF. This rearrangement joins TRBV28 to TRBJ1-6; D is possibly TRBD1 (6 bases). Trimming removed 7 bases at V and 10 bases at J, with 14 bases between. Germline-derived CDR1 and CDR2 are MDHEN and SYDVKM. The CDR3 sequence is 13 residues long.

This clonotype occurred many times. This chain joins TRBV20-1 and TRBJ1-5; maybe TRBD1 (6 bases). Germline CDR1 and CDR2: DFQATT and SNEGSKA (reference sequence). V lost 6 bases and J lost 4, with 7 bases in between. This CDR3 contains 11 residues. CDR3 coding DNA: TGCAGTGCGAGGGGGAATCAGCCCCAGCATTTT. As protein: CSARGNQPQHF.

Many counts were recorded for this clonotype. This rearrangement joins TRBV5-1 to TRBJ1-4, with 9 bases matching TRBD1. This CDR3 is built from 14 residues. With 5 bases clipped from V and 11 bases from J, the junction kept 10 bases outside the gene matches. Germline CDR1 is SGHRS and CDR2 is YFSETQ. CDR3: CASSRTGASGKLFF. In DNA, the CDR3 is TGCGCCAGCAGTCGGACAGGGGCCTCGGGGAAACTGTTTTTT.

There are many counts of this clonotype. V is TRBV25-1 and J is TRBJ2-1, with D possibly TRBD1 on 6 matching bases. Deletions cut 4 bases from V and 8 bases from J, with 15 bases between. The CDR3 is made up of 14 amino acids. In germline, CDR1 is MGHDK, CDR2 SYGVNS. Here the CDR3 reads CASSGQGSWDEQFF. Written as DNA, the CDR3 is TGTGCCAGCAGTGGGCAGGGGAGTTGGGATGAGCAGTTCTTC. The complete variable domain, with remaining parts taken from reference TRBV25-1 and TRBJ2-1, reads EADIYQTPRYLVIGTGKKITLECSQTMGHDKMYWYQQDPGMELHLIHYSYGVNSTEKGDLSSESTVSRIRTEHFPLTLESARPSHTSQYLCASSGQGSWDEQFFGPGTRLTVL.

This clonotype appeared many times. The chain is built from TRBV6-5 and TRBJ1-1, with no clear D. The CDR3 has 15 residues. Per germline, CDR1 MNHEY and CDR2 SVGAGI. The ends were cut back, 2 bases at V and 6 bases at J, with 16 bases in the middle. The CDR3 is CASSYGSGPSAEAFF. As DNA, the CDR3 is TGTGCCAGCAGTTACGGGTCAGGCCCTTCCGCTGAAGCTTTCTTT.

At least ten counts were recorded for this clonotype. For the CDR3, the DNA is TGTGCCAGCACCGCGCAAGGGCCTAATGAAAAACTGTTTTTT. Protein sequence: CASTAQGPNEKLFF. The chain employs TRBV11-2 and TRBJ1-4; no definite D call. V shed 7 bases and J shed 3 bases, with 12 bases lying between them. The CDR3 is made up of 14 amino acids. Germline lookup yields CDR1 SGHAT and CDR2 FQNNGV.

This clonotype was picked up many times. V and J are TRBV5-4 and TRBJ1-1; D gene uncertain. CDR1 and CDR2 (germline): SGHNT, YYREEE (reference sequence). Trimming cost V 2 bases and J 4 bases, with 9 bases left between them. The CDR3 has 13 amino acids. CDR3 coding DNA: TGTGCCAGCAGCTTCGGGGTCGGCACTGAAGCTTTCTTT. Protein: CASSFGVGTEAFF.

This clonotype came up many times. This chain uses TRBV5-1 with TRBJ2-7; 8 bases are a match to TRBD1. The CDR3 covers 14 residues. Unmatched junction bases numbered 4, after V lost 3 bases and J lost 2 bases. The V gene's germline CDR1 is SGHRS and CDR2 YFSETQ. The CDR3, as DNA: TGCGCCAGCAGCTCGAAACAGGGGGCCTACGAGCAGTACTTC. Protein product: CASSSKQGAYEQYF.

In its sample, this clonotype was seen many times. The V and J genes are TRBV29-1 and TRBJ1-1, with D possibly being TRBD1 (6 bases). With 7 bases removed from V and 1 base from J, the gap between germline ends came to 13 bases. CDR1 is SQVTM and CDR2 is ANQGSEA in the germline V gene. CDR3 size: 13 residues. The CDR3 loop is CSAPGTRNTEAFF. DNA of the CDR3: TGCAGCGCTCCCGGGACAAGGAACACTGAAGCTTTCTTT.

This clonotype was found many times. V usage is TRBV9 and J usage is TRBJ1-2, with 9 bases aligning to TRBD1. This CDR3 spans 17 amino acids. Germline assignment: CDR1 SGDLS and CDR2 YYNGEE. V trimming: 2 bases; J trimming: 0 bases; junction bases outside the gene matches: 8. The CDR3 spells CASSVSGQGLPNYGYTF. In DNA form, the CDR3 reads TGTGCCAGCAGCGTCTCTGGACAGGGGCTTCCTAACTATGGCTACACCTTC.

At least ten counts were recorded for this clonotype. The chain carries TRBV20-1 and TRBJ2-1; the D gene is possibly TRBD1 (5 bases). V was pared by 6 bases and J by 0 bases, with 18 bases between. The CDR3 runs 16 residues. Germline loops: CDR1 DFQATT, CDR2 SNEGSKA (reference sequence). The CDR3 DNA reads as TGCAGTGCGGGCAGGGAACTGGTGAGCTCCTACAATGAGCAGTTCTTC. As protein: CSAGRELVSSYNEQFF.

This clonotype has a count of ten or more. The rearrangement joins TRBV6-5 to TRBJ1-2; D is uncertain. Germline CDR1 reads MNHEY; CDR2 reads SVGAGI. Trimming stripped 5 bases from V and 3 bases from J, with 13 bases between. The CDR3 sequence is 14 residues long. The CDR3 loop is CASSPVTAYYGYTF. Written as DNA, the CDR3 is TGTGCCAGCAGTCCCGTCACAGCGTACTATGGCTACACCTTC.

This clonotype was recorded many times. The chain is built from TRBV28 and TRBJ2-4; either TRBD1 or TRBD2 may supply D (5 bases each). Between the trimmed V and J ends, which lost 7 bases and 5 bases, there was a span of 12 bases. Germline V lookup: CDR1 MDHEN, CDR2 SYDVKM. There are 13 residues in the CDR3. CDR3 nucleotides: TGTGCCAGCACCCTCCGGGGCGAAAACATTCAGTACTTC. The encoded protein is CASTLRGENIQYF.

This clonotype was recorded many times. The chain links TRBV5-6 to TRBJ2-2, with D possibly being TRBD1 (6 bases). CDR1 is SGHDT and CDR2 is YYEEEE in the germline V gene. The CDR3 spans 15 residues. V lost 1 base and J lost 3, with 10 bases in between. CDR3 sequence: CASSLYREYTGELFF. The DNA for the CDR3 is TGTGCCAGCAGCTTGTACAGGGAGTACACCGGGGAGCTGTTTTTT.

This clonotype was detected many times. V usage is TRBV20-1 and J usage is TRBJ2-2; D ambiguous. The germline gives CDR1 DFQATT, CDR2 SNEGSKA (reference sequence). The CDR3 totals 13 residues. The ends were cut back, 3 bases at V and 1 base at J, with 6 bases in the middle. The CDR3 here is CSARHQNTGELFF. CDR3 sequence (DNA): TGCAGTGCTAGGCACCAGAACACCGGGGAGCTGTTTTTT.

The sample holds many counts of this clonotype. This rearrangement joins TRBV30 to TRBJ1-1; 8 bases are shared with TRBD1. Looked up from germline, CDR1 is GTSNPN and CDR2 is SVGIG (reference sequence). J lost 4 bases, V lost 3 bases, and 4 bases had no gene match. The CDR3 has 13 amino acids. The CDR3 spells CAWRETGVTEAFF. CDR3 DNA sequence: TGTGCCTGGAGGGAGACAGGGGTCACTGAAGCTTTCTTT. The full variable domain, completed using reference TRBV30 and TRBJ1-1, is SQTIHQWPATLVQPVGSPLSLECTVEGTSNPNLYWYRQAAGRGLQLLFYSVGIGQISSEVPQNLSASRPQDRQFILSSKKLLLSDSGFYLCAWRETGVTEAFFGQGTRLTVV.

This clonotype has at least ten counts. This chain uses TRBV20-1 with TRBJ2-7, with 7 positions matching TRBD1. This CDR3 spans 16 amino acids. Germline CDR1 is DFQATT and CDR2 is SNEGSKA (reference sequence). V was clipped by 1 base and J by 0 bases; unmatched bases: 9. The DNA for the CDR3 is TGCAGTGCTAGAGGAGGGGGACAGCGGAGCTCCTACGAGCAGTACTTC. Translation gives CSARGGGQRSSYEQYF.

The chain has TRBV19 and TRBJ1-5, with TRBD1 matching over 8 bases. In germline, CDR1 is LNHDA, CDR2 SQIVND (reference sequence). The trim removed 6 bases at V and 6 bases at J, leaving 4 bases unmatched. The length of the CDR3 is 13 residues. CDR3 in DNA: TGTGCCAGTAGCGGACAGGGCGGTCAGCCCCAGCATTTT. This codes for CASSGQGGQPQHF.

This clonotype was observed at least ten times. The rearrangement joins TRBV28 to TRBJ2-5; TRBD1 is a possible D gene (5 bases). Germline assignment: CDR1 MDHEN and CDR2 SYDVKM. Deletions cut 3 bases from V and 4 bases from J, with 15 bases between. The CDR3 totals 15 residues. In DNA form, the CDR3 reads TGTGCCAGCAGTTTGCCCCGACAGCTTTTAGAGACCCAGTACTTC. This gives the protein CASSLPRQLLETQYF.